This T cell receptor (beta chain) comes out of a study of blood T cell repertoires in COVID-19. Per the authors' pipeline: Nucleated cell number was recorded as an estimate derived from reference gene primer amplification. Only in-frame clones appear in the TCRdb table, and some are missing; sequencing was by immunoSEQ multiplex PCR. The V and J calls and clone size are taken from that table; D and trimming were inferred from the DNA. This sample has around 200,000 clones, with just over 85% found just once. The CDR3 has 15 amino acids. The germline V and J ends were trimmed by 1 base and 2 bases, with 9 bases remaining between them. Germline CDR1 reads MDHEN; CDR2 reads SYDVKM.

The sequence derives from a man aged 80 or over with acute or convalescent COVID-19. The sequenced sample consisted of peripheral blood. This rearrangement joins TRBV28 to TRBJ1-5; weak D call: TRBD1 (5 bases). CDR3 nucleotide sequence: TGTGCCAGCAGTTTATCAGGGAACGGCAATCAGCCCCAGCATTTT. Residues: CASSLSGNGNQPQHF.